The clone carrying this T cell receptor (beta chain) appeared a few times. The sample is drawn from a study of blood T cell repertoires in COVID-19. Study summary: Whether acute or convalescent, the COVID-19 samples came from the United States, Italy and Spain. PBMCs, B-cell-depleted T cells, or T cells provided the cDNA or gDNA that made up the material.

The V gene's germline CDR1 is MGHRA and CDR2 YSYEKL. CDR3 length equals 16 residues. Trimming pared 0 bases from V and 5 bases from J, leaving 16 bases between. In the study's own analysis: How many nucleated cells were present was estimated from reference gene primer amplification. TCRdb's table, derived via immunoSEQ multiplex PCR, lists solely in-frame clones and lacks some. V and J calls and clone size come straight from that table; D and trimming were deduced from the DNA. There are under 140,000 clones in the sample; over 65% occur only once, and around 4% lies in the top ten. Sequenced sample: peripheral blood. V and J are TRBV4-1 and TRBJ1-1; D is undetermined. The clonotype originates from a woman over 75 with acute or convalescent COVID-19. The CDR3 protein is CASSQDQRGRGTEAFF. CDR3 DNA sequence: TGCGCCAGCAGCCAAGATCAGCGAGGTCGTGGAACTGAAGCTTTCTTT.